A selection of T cell receptor beta chains follows, all from one sample in a study of blood T cells in healthy people across ages. TCRdb re-called the 5' RACE reads with MiXCR, one entry per CDR3 protein. Of just under 550,000 distinct CDR3 sequences in the sample, 24% are singletons; the top ten hold around 10%. The data also belong to a second study, concerning T cells of mothers and their children.

The sequencing input was blood. The receptors shown here come from a boy aged 5-17 years in good health. CDR3s include the opening cysteine and the closing phenylalanine or tryptophan. The order of the fields is V gene, J gene, D gene, clone size, CDR3 DNA, CDR3 protein. The D gene is left open where the match is weak. Size is stated for part of the rows, as once, few or many counts, or as a class when the clone is expanded.

>TRBV20-1|TRBJ2-5|NA|few
TGCAGTGCCACGGGCAGCCCTACCCAAGAGACCCAGTACTTC
CSATGSPTQETQYF
>TRBV7-6|TRBJ1-2|NA|few
TGTGCCAGCAGTCCCCGTGAGGCTAACTATGGCTACACCTTC
CASSPREANYGYTF
>TRBV12-5|TRBJ1-1|NA|few
TGTGCTAGTGGCTGGGACGGTAACACTGAAGCTTTCTTT
CASGWDGNTEAFF
>TRBV7-2|TRBJ2-5|TRBD1|few
TGTGCCAGCAACCCGGGACAGGGGAAGACCCAGTACTTC
CASNPGQGKTQYF
>TRBV2|TRBJ1-5|NA|few
TGTGCCAGCGCGCGCGACACTAGCAATCAGCCCCAGCATTTT
CASARDTSNQPQHF
>TRBV10-3|TRBJ2-5|NA|NA
TGTGCCATCAGTGAGCGGGTGCAGGATAGCCAGTACTTC
CAISERVQDSQYF
>TRBV9|TRBJ2-5|NA|few
TGTGCCAGCAGCGAGGCCTCGGGATTTGAGACCCAGTACTTC
CASSEASGFETQYF
>TRBV28|TRBJ1-5|NA|few
TGTGCCAGCACCCGCCTTGACAGCCTCTATAGCAATCAGCCCCAGCATTTT
CASTRLDSLYSNQPQHF
>TRBV5-1|TRBJ2-7|NA|NA
TGCGCCAGCAGCTTGGCGTCCGGGAGAGGGGTCCCCTACGAGCAGTACTTC
CASSLASGRGVPYEQYF
>TRBV24-1|TRBJ2-4|TRBD1|NA
TGTGCCACCAGTGACCCCACCCCTCCGGGACAGGGAGAACAGTACTTC
CATSDPTPPGQGEQYF
>TRBV4-1|TRBJ1-6|TRBD1|NA
TGCGCCAGCAGCCTAGAGACAGGGAAGAATTCACCCCTCCACTTT
CASSLETGKNSPLHF
>TRBV6-5|TRBJ2-7|TRBD1|NA
TGTGCCAGCAGCTCTACCGGGACAGACTCCTACGAGCAGTACTTC
CASSSTGTDSYEQYF
>TRBV7-8|TRBJ2-3|NA|NA
TGTGCCAGCACGGATTTGGGAGATACGCAGTATTTT
CASTDLGDTQYF
>TRBV25-1|TRBJ1-3|NA|few
TGTGCCAGCAGTGTGGGCAGGCCTAGCTCTGGAAACACCATATATTTT
CASSVGRPSSGNTIYF